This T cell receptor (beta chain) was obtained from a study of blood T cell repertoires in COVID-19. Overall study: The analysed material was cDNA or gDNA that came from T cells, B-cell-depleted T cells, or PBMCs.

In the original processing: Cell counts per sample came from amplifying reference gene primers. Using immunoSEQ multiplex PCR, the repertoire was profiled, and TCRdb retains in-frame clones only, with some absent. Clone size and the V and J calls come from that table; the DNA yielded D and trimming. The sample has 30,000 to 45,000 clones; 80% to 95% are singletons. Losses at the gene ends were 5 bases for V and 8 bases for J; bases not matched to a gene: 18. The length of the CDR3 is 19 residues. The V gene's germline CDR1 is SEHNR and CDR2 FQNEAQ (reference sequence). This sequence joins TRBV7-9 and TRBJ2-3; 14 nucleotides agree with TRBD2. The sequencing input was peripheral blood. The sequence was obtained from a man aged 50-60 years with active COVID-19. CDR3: CASSPHPGRLAGGLGTQYF. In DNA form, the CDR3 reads TGTGCCAGCAGCCCTCACCCGGGTCGACTAGCGGGAGGGTTAGGTACGCAGTATTTT.